This entry describes one T cell receptor (beta chain). Its antigen is still unknown. The ends were cut back, 3 bases at V and 3 bases at J, with 7 bases in the middle. The CDR3 is made up of 12 amino acids. Germline CDR1 reads SGHDT; CDR2 reads YYEEEE. Several immunoSEQ 96-well plates shared each subset's DNA, each plate a replicate. Here immunoSEQ multiplex PCR was the method, and the copy in TCRdb shows in-frame clones only, minus some. In the table there are about half a million clones, 70% to 80% of which are singletons. This sample is part of a study of shared clonotypes between healthy human individuals. Study observations and caveats: What limited the represented genetic and exposure-history diversity was the small number of donors.

The sample taken for sequencing was PBMCs. The chain combines TRBV5-6 with TRBJ2-7; D not certain. The clonotype was recovered from a middle-aged woman in good health. Some clones in this sample may be carry-over from other donors' samples. The CDR3 loop reads CASSSRNYEQYF. The CDR3 DNA follows: TGTGCCAGCAGCTCCCGAAACTACGAGCAGTACTTC.